The clone carrying this T cell receptor beta chain has ten or more counts. The antigen is undetermined. The record originates from a study of molecular identifiers for immune sequencing clone quantification. Overall study findings and caveats: Spike-in Jurkat TCR RNA from a single cell reportedly registered among 950,000 or so naive cells.

This CDR3 is built from 14 residues. Deletions cut 8 bases from V and 2 bases from J, with 13 bases between. In germline, CDR1 is SEHNR, CDR2 FQNEAQ (reference sequence). Both previously described methods and listed TCR primers were employed to make bulk TCR libraries. TCRdb reprocessed the PCR reads with MiXCR, giving one entry per CDR3 protein. In the table there are roughly 93,000 distinct CDR3 sequences, under 20% of which are singletons. Each library that profiled naive CD8 cells came from roughly 20,000 to 1,000,000 sorted cells with 10%, 30% or 50% RNA. The specimen sequenced was naive CD8+ T cells from blood, with Jurkat cell RNA spiked in. Documented subset: FACS-sorted CD8+CD4-CCR7+CD45RA+ naive T cells. This sequence originates from a human donor in good health. Some libraries in this study had Jurkat cell RNA spiked in. The V and J genes are TRBV7-9 and TRBJ1-3, with D possibly matching TRBD1 (6 bases). CDR3 DNA: TGTGCCAGCGCACACGGGGGCACTGGAAACACCATATATTTT. The encoded protein is CASAHGGTGNTIYF.